The subject of this entry is one T cell receptor (beta chain). Its antigen is currently not known. No base quality information exists; no much larger clone differs at one position. For CDR1 and CDR2, the germline V gene lists SGDLS and YYNGEE. Measured from the cysteine to the phenylalanine, the CDR3 is 14 residues long. Only the CDR3 DNA is retained, 42 bases long and in frame from the first base. After removal of 4 bases from V and 5 bases from J, the junction retains 8 bases not matched to a gene. This record belongs to a study of blood T cell repertoires in COVID-19 (dated by TCRdb to 2020 to 2022). As for the study more broadly: Samples from collaborators originated in the United States, Italy and Spain and spanned both the acute and convalescent phases of COVID-19. The repertoires were released in a freely available public database meant as a resource for research on the immune response to SARS-CoV-2. Nearly every sample came with metadata listing a de-identified subject ID, COVID-19 status, age in years and sex. The dataset comprised deeply sampled blood TCRbeta repertoires from subjects exposed to, actively infected with, or recovered from COVID-19. The samples were drawn from two sources: the first 160 participants of the ongoing ImmuneRACE study, and 1,000 to 1,500 subjects contributed by 6 global collaborators. Where HLA class I and class II types were available, the types were taken from metadata supplied by the sample provider, not from assay-based typing. The prospective study material was composed of cDNA or gDNA derived from T cells, B-cell-depleted T cells, or PBMCs.

The investigation overall reported the following: How much clinical and demographic metadata was included differed by source and by participant, and the metadata was provided uncurated.

The collaborating institutions used their own protocols to collect whole blood in K2EDTA tubes. For TCRbeta analysis, collaborator samples were shipped as frozen whole blood, as isolated PBMCs, or as DNA extracted from either sample type. TCRbeta CDR3 regions were amplified from genomic DNA using the immunoSEQ Assay, a bias-controlled multiplex PCR. As for the authors' bioinformatics: Nucleated cell counts per sample were estimated from amplification of reference gene primers within the assay. Sequence reads were collapsed and filtered to measure the absolute abundance of every unique TCRbeta CDR3 rearrangement. For each sample, productive Simpson clonality was calculated as the square root of Simpson's diversity index over productive rearrangements. TCRdb carries this immuneACCESS record with in-frame sequences only. Its versions omit some clonotypes, under half of them owing to an unresolved V gene in the studies checked, with the rest unexplained. The V and J calls and clone size are taken from that table; D and trimming were inferred from the DNA. This sample lists under 75,000 clones; 85% to 90% were detected once. The ten largest clonotypes hold about an eighth of the sample.

The source of this sequence is a man between 60 and 75 years old with active COVID-19. Specimen: peripheral blood. The rearrangement combines TRBV9 with TRBJ2-5; 7 junctional bases match TRBD2. The CDR3 protein: CASSRPGGMETQYF. The base sequence is TGTGCCAGCAGCCGACCCGGGGGGATGGAGACCCAGTACTTC.